This T cell receptor (beta chain) was sequenced during a study of tumor-infiltrating lymphocytes in primary liver carcinoma. Whole-study context: The patients comprised men and women between the ages of 30 and 69 years. The study, taken as a whole, reports: A significantly higher top-250-clone fraction was recorded for tumors than for blood (p = 0.039).

Points on this clonotype: The antigen is undetermined. Germline and junction disagree at one end, which may indicate a read error.

Taking about 17-31 mg of unsorted bulk tissue, the authors co-extracted RNA and DNA. The CDR3 covers 14 residues. From around 0.5 ug total RNA, TCR beta cDNA was generated with a primer in the constant region. Slightly modified ARM-PCR, run as three nested multiplex PCR rounds, produced the TCR beta libraries. TRBV1-TRBV30 forward primers paired with a C-beta reverse primer were used in the first two PCR rounds, which ran roughly 10 cycles each. A single record per CDR3 protein comes from TCRdb applying MiXCR to the multiplex PCR reads. The sample contains some 87,000 distinct CDR3 sequences, just over 65% of which appear only once.

The specimen was tumor-adjacent normal liver tissue. This TCR came from a man aged 40-49 years with primary liver carcinoma and hepatitis B virus infection. The V call is TRBV12-3 or TRBV12-4, the J call TRBJ2-7; 7 bases are a match to TRBD2. CDR3 protein: CTSSSGTISNEQYF. The CDR3 DNA follows: TGTACCAGCAGTTCTGGGACTATTTCCAACGAGCAGTACTTC.